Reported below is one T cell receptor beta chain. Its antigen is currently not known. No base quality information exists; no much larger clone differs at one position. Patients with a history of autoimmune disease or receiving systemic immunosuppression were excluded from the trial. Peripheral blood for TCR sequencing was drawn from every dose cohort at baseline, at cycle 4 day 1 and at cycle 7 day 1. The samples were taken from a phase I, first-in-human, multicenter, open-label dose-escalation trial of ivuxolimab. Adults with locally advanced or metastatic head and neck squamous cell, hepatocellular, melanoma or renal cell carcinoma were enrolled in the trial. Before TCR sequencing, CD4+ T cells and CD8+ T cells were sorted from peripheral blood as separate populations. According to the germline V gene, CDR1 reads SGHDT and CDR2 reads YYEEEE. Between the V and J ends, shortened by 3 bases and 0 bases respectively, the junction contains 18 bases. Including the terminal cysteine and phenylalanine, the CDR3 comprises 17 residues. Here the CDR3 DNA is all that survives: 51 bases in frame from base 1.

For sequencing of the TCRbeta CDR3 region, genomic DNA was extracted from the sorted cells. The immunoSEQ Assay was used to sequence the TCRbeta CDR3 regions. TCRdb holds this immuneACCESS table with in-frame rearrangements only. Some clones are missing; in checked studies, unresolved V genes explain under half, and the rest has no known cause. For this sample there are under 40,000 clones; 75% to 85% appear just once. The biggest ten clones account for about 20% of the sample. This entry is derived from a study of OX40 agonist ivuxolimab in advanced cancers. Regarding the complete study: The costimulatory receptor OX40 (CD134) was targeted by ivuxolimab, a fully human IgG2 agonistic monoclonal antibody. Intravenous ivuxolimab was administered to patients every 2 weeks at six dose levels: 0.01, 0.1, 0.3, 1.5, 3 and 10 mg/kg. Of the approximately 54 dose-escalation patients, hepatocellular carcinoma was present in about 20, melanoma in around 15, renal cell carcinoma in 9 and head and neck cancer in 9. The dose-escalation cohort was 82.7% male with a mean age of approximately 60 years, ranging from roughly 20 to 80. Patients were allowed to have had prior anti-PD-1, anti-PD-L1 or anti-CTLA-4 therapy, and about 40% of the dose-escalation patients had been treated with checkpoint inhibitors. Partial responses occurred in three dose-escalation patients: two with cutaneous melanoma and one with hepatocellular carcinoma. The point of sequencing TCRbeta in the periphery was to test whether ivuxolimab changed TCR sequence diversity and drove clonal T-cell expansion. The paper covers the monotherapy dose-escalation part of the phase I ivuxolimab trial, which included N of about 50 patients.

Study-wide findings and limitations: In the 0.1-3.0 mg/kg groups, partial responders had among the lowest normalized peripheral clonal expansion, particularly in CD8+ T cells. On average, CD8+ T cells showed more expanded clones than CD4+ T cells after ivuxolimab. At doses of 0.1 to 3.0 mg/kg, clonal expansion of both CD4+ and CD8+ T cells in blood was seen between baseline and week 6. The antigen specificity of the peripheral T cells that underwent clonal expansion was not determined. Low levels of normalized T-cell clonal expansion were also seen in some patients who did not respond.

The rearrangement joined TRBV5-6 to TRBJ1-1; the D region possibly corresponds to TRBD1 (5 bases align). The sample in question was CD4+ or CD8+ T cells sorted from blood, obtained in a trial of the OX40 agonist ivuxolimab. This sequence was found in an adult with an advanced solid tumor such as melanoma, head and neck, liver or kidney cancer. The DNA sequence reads TGTGCCAGCAGCTCCTGGTGGGACGGCAGCTTGAACACTGAAGCTTTCTTT. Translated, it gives CASSSWWDGSLNTEAFF.